The clone carrying this T cell receptor beta chain has ten or more counts. In germline, CDR1 is MNHEY, CDR2 SVGAGI. Trimming left V 0 bases short and J 1 base short, with 9 bases between. The CDR3 extends over 15 amino acids. TCRdb ran MiXCR on the RT-PCR reads and lists one entry per CDR3 protein. Among about 680,000 distinct CDR3 sequences, over 12% were seen once, and the ten largest hold 3.6%. The receptor comes from a female donor in good health, serving as a healthy control. This chain uses TRBV6-5 with TRBJ1-1; no clear D. Sequencing was performed on memory CD4+ T cells from blood. CDR3 DNA sequence: TGTGCCAGCAGTTACTCATTGGCCCCGAACACTGAAGCTTTCTTT. Translation gives CASSYSLAPNTEAFF.